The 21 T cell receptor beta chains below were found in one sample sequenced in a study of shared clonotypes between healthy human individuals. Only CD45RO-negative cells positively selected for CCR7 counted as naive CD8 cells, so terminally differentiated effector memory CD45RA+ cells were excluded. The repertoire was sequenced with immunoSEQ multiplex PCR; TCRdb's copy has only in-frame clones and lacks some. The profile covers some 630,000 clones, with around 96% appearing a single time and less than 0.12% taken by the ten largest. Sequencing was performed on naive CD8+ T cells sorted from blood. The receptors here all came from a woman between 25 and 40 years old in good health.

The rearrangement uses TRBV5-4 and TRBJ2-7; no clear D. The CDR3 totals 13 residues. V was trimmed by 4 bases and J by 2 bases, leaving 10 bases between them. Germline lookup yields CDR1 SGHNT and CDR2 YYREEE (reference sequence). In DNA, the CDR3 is TGTGCCAGCAGCGTGTCCGCCGCCTACGAGCAGTACTTC. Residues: CASSVSAAYEQYF.

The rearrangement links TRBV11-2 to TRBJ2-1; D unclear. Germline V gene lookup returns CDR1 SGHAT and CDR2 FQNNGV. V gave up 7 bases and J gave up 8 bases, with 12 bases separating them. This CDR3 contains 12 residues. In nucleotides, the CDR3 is TGTGCCAGCACGCACGTAGGGCATGAGCAGTTCTTC. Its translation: CASTHVGHEQFF. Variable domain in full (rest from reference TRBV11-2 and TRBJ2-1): EAGVAQSPRYKIIEKRQSVAFWCNPISGHATLYWYQQILGQGPKLLIQFQNNGVVDDSQLPKDRFSAERLKGVDSTLKIQPAKLEDSAVYLCASTHVGHEQFFGPGTRLTVL.

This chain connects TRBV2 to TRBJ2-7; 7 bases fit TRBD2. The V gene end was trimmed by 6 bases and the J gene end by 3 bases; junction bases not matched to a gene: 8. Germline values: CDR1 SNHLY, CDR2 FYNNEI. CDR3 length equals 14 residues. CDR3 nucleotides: TGTGCCAGCAGGCTTACTAGCGAAATCTACGAGCAGTACTTC. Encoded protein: CASRLTSEIYEQYF.

CDR3 loop: CASRAGISAYEQYF. In nucleotides, the CDR3 is TGTGCCAGCAGGGCAGGGATTTCGGCCTACGAGCAGTACTTC. J is TRBJ2-7 and V is TRBV5-5; possible D gene TRBD1, 5 bases. CDR3 length: 14 amino acids. Germline lookup yields CDR1 SGHKS and CDR2 YYEKEE (reference sequence). Trimming removed 5 bases at V and 2 bases at J, with 14 bases between.

CDR3 DNA: TGTGCCAGCAGCTTGGTGGTTTTCCCTGAAGCTTTCTTT. Translating it yields CASSLVVFPEAFF. The gene calls are TRBV7-9 and TRBJ1-1, with unresolved D. Germline assignment: CDR1 SEHNR and CDR2 FQNEAQ (reference sequence). V lost 3 bases, J lost 6 bases, and 11 bases lay in between. CDR3 length equals 13 residues. The whole variable domain, filled in from reference TRBV7-9 and TRBJ1-1, reads DTGVSQNPRHKITKRGQNVTFRCDPISEHNRLYWYRQTLGQGPEFLTYFQNEAQLEKSRLLSDRFSAERPKGSFSTLEIQRTEQGDSAMYLCASSLVVFPEAFFGQGTRLTVV.

The CDR3 bases are TGTGCCAGCAGTTTTACTAGGCGCACAGATACGCAGTATTTT. It translates to CASSFTRRTDTQYF. The chain is built from TRBV28 and TRBJ2-3; the D gene is possibly TRBD2 (5 bases). The CDR3 runs 14 residues. V was trimmed by 3 bases and J by 1 base, leaving 8 bases between them. Per the germline V gene, CDR1 is MDHEN and CDR2 is SYDVKM. Supplemented by reference TRBV28 and TRBJ2-3, the full variable domain reads DVKVTQSSRYLVKRTGEKVFLECVQDMDHENMFWYRQDPGLGLRLIYFSYDVKMKEKGDIPEGYSVSREKKERFSLILESASTNQTSMYLCASSFTRRTDTQYFGPGTRLTVL.

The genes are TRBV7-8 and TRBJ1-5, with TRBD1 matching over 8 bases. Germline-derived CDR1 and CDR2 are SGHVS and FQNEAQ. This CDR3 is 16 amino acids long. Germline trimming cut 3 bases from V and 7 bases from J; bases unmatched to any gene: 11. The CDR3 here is CASSLGSGRGLQPQHF. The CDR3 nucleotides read TGTGCCAGCAGCTTGGGTTCAGGCAGGGGGCTCCAGCCCCAGCATTTT. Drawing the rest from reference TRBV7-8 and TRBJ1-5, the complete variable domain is GAGVSQSPRYKVAKRGQDVALRCDPISGHVSLFWYQQALGQGPEFLTYFQNEAQLDKSGLPSDRFFAERPEGSVSTLKIQRTQQEDSAVYLCASSLGSGRGLQPQHFGDGTRLSIL.

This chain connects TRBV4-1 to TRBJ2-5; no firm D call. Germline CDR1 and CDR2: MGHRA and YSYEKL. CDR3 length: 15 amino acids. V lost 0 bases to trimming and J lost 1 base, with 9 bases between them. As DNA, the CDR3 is TGCGCCAGCAGCCAAGATCTACGGTCCCAAGAGACCCAGTACTTC. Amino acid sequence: CASSQDLRSQETQYF.

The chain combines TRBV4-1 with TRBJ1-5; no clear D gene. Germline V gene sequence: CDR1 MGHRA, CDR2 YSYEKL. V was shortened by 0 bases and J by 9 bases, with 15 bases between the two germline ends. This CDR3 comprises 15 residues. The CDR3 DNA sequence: TGCGCCAGCAGCCAAGAACGGGGTCTGAGTCCGCCCCAGCATTTT. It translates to CASSQERGLSPPQHF.

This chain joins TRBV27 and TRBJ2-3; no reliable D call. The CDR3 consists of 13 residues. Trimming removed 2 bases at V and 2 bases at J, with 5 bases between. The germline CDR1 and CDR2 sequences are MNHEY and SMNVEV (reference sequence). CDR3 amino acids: CASSLAYTDTQYF. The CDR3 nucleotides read TGTGCCAGCAGTTTAGCGTACACAGATACGCAGTATTTT.

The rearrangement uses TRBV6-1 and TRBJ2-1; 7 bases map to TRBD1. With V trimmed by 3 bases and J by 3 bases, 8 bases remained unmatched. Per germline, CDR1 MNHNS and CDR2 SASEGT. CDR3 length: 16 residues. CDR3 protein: CASSDSPRTGYNEQFF. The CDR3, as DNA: TGTGCCAGCAGTGATTCCCCCCGGACAGGCTACAATGAGCAGTTCTTC.

The CDR3 DNA sequence: TGTGCCACCAGCAGAGACTGGGGGGGTAGTTTCAACAATGAGCAGTTCTTC. Protein product: CATSRDWGGSFNNEQFF. This rearrangement joins TRBV15 to TRBJ2-1; 7 bases match TRBD2. This CDR3 spans 17 amino acids. The J segment lost 5 bases and the V segment lost 0 bases, leaving 10 bases of the junction unmatched. CDR1 and CDR2 (germline): LNHNV, YYDKDF (reference sequence).

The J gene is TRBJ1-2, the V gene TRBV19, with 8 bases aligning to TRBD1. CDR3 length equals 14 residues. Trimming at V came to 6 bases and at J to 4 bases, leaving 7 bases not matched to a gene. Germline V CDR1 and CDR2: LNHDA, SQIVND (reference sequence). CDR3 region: CASSPKQGGYGYTF. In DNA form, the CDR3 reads TGTGCCAGTAGCCCAAAACAGGGGGGCTATGGCTACACCTTC.

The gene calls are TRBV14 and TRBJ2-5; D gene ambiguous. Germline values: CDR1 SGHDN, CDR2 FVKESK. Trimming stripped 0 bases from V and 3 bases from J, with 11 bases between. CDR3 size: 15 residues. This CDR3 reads CASSQDPHSEETQYF. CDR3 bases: TGTGCCAGCAGCCAAGATCCACACTCTGAAGAGACCCAGTACTTC.

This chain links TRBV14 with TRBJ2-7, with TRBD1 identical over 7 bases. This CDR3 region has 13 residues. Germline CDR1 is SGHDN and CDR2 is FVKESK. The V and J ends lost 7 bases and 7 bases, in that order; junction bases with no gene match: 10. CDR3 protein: CASTPTGSVEQYF. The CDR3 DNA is TGTGCCAGCACCCCGACAGGGAGTGTAGAGCAGTACTTC.

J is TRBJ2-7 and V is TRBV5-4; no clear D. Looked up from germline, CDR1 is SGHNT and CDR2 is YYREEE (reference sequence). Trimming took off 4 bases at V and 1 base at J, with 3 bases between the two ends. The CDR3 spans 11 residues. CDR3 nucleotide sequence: TGTGCCAGCAGCCGTTCCTACGAGCAGTACTTC. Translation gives CASSRSYEQYF.

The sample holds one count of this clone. DNA for the CDR3: TGTGCCAGCAGCTTATGGCGGGAGGATTCGAGGGAGACCCAGTACTTC. This codes for CASSLWREDSRETQYF. This sequence joins TRBV11-2 and TRBJ2-5, with 8 bases aligning to TRBD2. J lost 5 bases, V lost 2 bases, and 10 bases had no gene match. There are 16 residues in the CDR3. Germline CDR1 is SGHAT and CDR2 is FQNNGV.

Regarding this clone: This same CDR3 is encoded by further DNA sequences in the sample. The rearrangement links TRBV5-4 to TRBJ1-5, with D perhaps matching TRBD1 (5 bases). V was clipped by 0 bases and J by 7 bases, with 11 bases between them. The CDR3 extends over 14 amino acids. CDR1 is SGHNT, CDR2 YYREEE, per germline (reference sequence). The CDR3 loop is CASSLAGGSQPQHF. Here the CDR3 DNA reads TGTGCCAGCAGCTTGGCGGGGGGTAGCCAGCCCCAGCATTTT.

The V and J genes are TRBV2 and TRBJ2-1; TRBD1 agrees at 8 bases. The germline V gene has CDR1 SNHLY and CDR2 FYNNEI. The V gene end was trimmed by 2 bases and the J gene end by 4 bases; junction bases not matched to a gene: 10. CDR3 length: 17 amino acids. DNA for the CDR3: TGTGCCAGCAGTGAAAGGTCGGGTGGGACAGGATACAATGAGCAGTTCTTC. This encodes CASSERSGGTGYNEQFF.

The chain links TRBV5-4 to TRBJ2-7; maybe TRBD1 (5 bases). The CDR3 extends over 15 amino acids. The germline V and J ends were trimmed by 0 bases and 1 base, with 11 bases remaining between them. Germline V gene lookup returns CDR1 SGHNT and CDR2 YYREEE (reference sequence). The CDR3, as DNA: TGTGCCAGCAGCTTGGAGGCAGGGCTATCCTACGAGCAGTACTTC. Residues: CASSLEAGLSYEQYF.

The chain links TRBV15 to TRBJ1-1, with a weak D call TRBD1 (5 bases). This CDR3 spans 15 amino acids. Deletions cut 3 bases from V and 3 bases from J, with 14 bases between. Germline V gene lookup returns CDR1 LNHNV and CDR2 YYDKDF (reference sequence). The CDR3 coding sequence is TGTGCCACCAGCAGCGAGAGGGGTGTTTACACTGAAGCTTTCTTT. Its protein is CATSSERGVYTEAFF.